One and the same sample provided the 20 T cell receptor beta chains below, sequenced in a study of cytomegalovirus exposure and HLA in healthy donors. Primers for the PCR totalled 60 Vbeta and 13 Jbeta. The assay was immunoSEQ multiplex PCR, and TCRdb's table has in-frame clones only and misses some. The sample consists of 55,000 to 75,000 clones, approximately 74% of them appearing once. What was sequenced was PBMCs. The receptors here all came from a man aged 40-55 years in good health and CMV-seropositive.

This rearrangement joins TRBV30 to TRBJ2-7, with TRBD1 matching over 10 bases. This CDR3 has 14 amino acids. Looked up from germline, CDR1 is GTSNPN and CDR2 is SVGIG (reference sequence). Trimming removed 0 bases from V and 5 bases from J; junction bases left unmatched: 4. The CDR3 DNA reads TGTGCCTGGAGTGTAGGGACAGGGGCTGACGAGCAGTACTTC. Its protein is CAWSVGTGADEQYF.

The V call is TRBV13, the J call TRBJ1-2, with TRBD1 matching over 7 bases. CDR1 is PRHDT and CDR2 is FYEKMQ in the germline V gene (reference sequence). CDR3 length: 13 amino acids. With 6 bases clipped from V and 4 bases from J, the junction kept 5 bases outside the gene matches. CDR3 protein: CASRYRGGYGYTF. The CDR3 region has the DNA TGTGCCAGCAGGTACAGGGGAGGCTATGGCTACACCTTC.

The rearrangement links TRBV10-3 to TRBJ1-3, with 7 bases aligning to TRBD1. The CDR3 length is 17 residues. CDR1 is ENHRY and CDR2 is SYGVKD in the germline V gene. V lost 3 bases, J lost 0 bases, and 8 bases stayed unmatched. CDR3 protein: CAISDKTGISSGNTIYF. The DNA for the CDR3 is TGTGCCATCAGTGACAAGACAGGGATCAGCTCTGGAAACACCATATATTTT.

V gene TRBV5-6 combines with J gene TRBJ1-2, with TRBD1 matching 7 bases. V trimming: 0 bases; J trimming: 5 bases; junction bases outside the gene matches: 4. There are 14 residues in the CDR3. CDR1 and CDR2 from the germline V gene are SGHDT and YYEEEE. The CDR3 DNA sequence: TGTGCCAGCAGCTTGGGCCAGGGGGGTTATGGCTACACCTTC. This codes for CASSLGQGGYGYTF.

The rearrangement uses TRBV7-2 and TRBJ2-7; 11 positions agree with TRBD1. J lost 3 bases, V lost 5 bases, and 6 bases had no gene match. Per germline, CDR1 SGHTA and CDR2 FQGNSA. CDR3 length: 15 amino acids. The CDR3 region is CASSPPGQGVYEQYF. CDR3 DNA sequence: TGTGCCAGCAGCCCTCCGGGACAGGGGGTCTACGAGCAGTACTTC.

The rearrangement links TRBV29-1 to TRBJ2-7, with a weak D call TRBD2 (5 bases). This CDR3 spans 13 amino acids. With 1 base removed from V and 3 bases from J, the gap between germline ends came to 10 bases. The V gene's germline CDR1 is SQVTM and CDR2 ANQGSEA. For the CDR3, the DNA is TGCAGCGTTGAAGCCCCGGGGTTCTACGAGCAGTACTTC. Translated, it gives CSVEAPGFYEQYF.

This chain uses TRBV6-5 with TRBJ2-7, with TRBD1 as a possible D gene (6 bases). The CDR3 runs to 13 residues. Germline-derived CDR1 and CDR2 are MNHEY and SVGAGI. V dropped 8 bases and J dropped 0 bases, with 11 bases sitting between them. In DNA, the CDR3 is TGTGCCAGCTTTCAGGGACACTCCTACGAGCAGTACTTC. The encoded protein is CASFQGHSYEQYF.

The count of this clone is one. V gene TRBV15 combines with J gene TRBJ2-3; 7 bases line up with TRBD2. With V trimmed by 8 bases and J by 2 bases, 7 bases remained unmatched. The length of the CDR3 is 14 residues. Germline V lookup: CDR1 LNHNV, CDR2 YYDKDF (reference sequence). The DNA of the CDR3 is TGTGCCACCGGACTCGGGACTACCACAGATACGCAGTATTTT. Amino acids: CATGLGTTTDTQYF.

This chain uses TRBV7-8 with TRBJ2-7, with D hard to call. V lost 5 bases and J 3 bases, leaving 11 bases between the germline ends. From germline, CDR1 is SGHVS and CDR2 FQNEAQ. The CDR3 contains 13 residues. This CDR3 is CASSPIHSYEQYF. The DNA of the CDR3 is TGTGCCAGCAGCCCTATTCACAGCTACGAGCAGTACTTC. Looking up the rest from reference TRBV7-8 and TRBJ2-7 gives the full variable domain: GAGVSQSPRYKVAKRGQDVALRCDPISGHVSLFWYQQALGQGPEFLTYFQNEAQLDKSGLPSDRFFAERPEGSVSTLKIQRTQQEDSAVYLCASSPIHSYEQYFGPGTRLTVT.

The CDR3 DNA reads TGTGCCAGCAGCTTGGTTTCTATAAGGAGCGAGCAGTACTTC. Amino acids: CASSLVSIRSEQYF. The chain joins TRBV11-2 to TRBJ2-7; no reliable D call. The ends were cut back, 3 bases at V and 6 bases at J, with 15 bases in the middle. From germline, CDR1 is SGHAT and CDR2 FQNNGV. The CDR3 has 14 amino acids.

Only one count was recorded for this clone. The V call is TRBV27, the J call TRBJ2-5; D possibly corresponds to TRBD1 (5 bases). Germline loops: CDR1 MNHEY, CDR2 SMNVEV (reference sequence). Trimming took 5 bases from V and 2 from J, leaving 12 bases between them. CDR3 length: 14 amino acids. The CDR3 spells CASSHQGWQETQYF. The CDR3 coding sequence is TGTGCCAGCAGTCACCAGGGTTGGCAAGAGACCCAGTACTTC.

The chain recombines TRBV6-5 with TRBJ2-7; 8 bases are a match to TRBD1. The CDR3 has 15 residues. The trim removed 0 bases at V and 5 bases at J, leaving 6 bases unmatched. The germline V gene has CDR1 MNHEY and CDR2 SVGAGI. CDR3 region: CASSYSRDRRDEQYF. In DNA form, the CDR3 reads TGTGCCAGCAGTTACTCCCGGGACAGGAGAGACGAGCAGTACTTC.

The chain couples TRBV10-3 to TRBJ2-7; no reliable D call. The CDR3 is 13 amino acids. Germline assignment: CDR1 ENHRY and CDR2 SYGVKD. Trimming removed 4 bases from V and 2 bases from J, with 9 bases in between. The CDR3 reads CAISGSEAYEQYF. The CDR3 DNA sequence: TGTGCCATCAGTGGAAGTGAGGCCTACGAGCAGTACTTC.

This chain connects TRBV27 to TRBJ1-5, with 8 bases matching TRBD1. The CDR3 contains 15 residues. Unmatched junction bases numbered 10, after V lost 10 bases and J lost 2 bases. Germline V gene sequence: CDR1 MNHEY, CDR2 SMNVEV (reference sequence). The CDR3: CATRQGFAGNQPQHF. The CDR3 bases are TGTGCCACCCGACAGGGGTTTGCTGGCAATCAGCCCCAGCATTTT.

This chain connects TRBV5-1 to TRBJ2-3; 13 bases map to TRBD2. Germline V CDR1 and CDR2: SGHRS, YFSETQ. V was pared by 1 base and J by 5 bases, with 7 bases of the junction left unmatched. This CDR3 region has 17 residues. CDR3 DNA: TGCGCCAGCAGCTTGCCCCCTCGACTAGCGGGGGGAGATACGCAGTATTTT. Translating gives CASSLPPRLAGGDTQYF.

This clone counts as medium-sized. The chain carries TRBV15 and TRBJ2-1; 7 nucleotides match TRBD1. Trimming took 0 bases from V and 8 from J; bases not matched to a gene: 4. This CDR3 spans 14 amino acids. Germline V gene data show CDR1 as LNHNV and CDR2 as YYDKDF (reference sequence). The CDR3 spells CATSRDTRGHEQFF. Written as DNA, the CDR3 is TGTGCCACCAGCAGAGATACTAGGGGGCATGAGCAGTTCTTC.

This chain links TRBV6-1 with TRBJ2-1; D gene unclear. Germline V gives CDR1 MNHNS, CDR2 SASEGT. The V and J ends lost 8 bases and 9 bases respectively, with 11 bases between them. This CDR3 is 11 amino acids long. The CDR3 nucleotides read TGTGCCAGCCAACCGAACGGTGAGCAGTTCTTC. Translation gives CASQPNGEQFF.

CDR3 sequence reads: CASSSGLGRGQETQYF. CDR3 DNA: TGCGCCAGCAGCTCTGGACTCGGGAGGGGCCAAGAGACCCAGTACTTC. The chain recombines TRBV5-1 with TRBJ2-5, with 8 bases matching TRBD2. The CDR3 loop spans 16 amino acids. Trimming at V came to 3 bases and at J to 1 base, leaving 8 bases not matched to a gene. Germline assignment: CDR1 SGHRS and CDR2 YFSETQ.

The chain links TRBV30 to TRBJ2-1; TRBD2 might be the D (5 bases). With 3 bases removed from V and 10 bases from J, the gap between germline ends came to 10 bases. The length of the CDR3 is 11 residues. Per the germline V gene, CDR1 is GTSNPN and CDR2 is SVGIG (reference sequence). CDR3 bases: TGTGCCTGGAGCGGCCTAGCAGAGCAGTTCTTC. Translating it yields CAWSGLAEQFF.

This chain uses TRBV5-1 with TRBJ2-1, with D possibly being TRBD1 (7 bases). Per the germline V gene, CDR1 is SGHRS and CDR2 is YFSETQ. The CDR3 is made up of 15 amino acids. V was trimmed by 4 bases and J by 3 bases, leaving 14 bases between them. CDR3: CASSPGGLDYNEQFF. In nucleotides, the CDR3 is TGCGCCAGCAGCCCAGGGGGACTGGACTACAATGAGCAGTTCTTC. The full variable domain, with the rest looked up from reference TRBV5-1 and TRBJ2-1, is KAGVTQTPRYLIKTRGQQVTLSCSPISGHRSVSWYQQTPGQGLQFLFEYFSETQRNKGNFPGRFSGRQFSNSRSEMNVSTLELGDSALYLCASSPGGLDYNEQFFGPGTRLTVL.